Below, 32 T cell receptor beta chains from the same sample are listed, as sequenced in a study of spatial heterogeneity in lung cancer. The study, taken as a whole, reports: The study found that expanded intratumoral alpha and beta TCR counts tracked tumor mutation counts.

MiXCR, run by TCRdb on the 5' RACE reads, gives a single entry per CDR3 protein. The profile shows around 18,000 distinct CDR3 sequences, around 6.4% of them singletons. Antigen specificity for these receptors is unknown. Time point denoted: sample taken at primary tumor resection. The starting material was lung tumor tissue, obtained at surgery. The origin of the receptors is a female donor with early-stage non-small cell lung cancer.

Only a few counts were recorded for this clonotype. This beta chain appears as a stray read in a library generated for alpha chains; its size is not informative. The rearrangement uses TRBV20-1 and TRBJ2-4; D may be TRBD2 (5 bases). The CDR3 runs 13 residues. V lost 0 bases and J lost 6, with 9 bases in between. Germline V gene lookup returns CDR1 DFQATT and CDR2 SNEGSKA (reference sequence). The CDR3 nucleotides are TGCAGTGCTAGAGAACTAGATACAAACATTCAGTACTTC. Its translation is CSARELDTNIQYF.

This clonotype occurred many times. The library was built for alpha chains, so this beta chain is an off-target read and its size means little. CDR3 nucleotides: TGTGCCAGCAGTTTGGACGCCTGGTACAATGAGCAGTTCTTC. Encoded protein: CASSLDAWYNEQFF. The chain joins TRBV27 to TRBJ2-1; D remains unclear. Germline-derived CDR1 and CDR2 are MNHEY and SMNVEV (reference sequence). V was trimmed by 3 bases and J by 4 bases, leaving 10 bases between them. The CDR3 extends over 14 amino acids.

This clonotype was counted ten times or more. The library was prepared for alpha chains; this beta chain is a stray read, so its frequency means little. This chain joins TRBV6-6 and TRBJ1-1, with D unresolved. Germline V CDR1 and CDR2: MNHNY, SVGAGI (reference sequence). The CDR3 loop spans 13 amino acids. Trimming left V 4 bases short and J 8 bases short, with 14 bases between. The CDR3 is CASSSPPIVEAFF. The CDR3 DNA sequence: TGTGCCAGCAGTTCTCCGCCCATTGTAGAAGCTTTCTTT.

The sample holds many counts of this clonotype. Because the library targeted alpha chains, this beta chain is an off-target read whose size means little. CDR3 bases: TGTGCCAGCCACAGACTAGCGTATGTTGAGCAGTTCTTC. Translation: CASHRLAYVEQFF. The chain employs TRBV2 and TRBJ2-1; 8 nucleotides match TRBD2. J was trimmed by 9 bases and V by 8 bases; bases with no gene match: 9. Germline V gene sequence: CDR1 SNHLY, CDR2 FYNNEI. The CDR3 is 13 amino acids.

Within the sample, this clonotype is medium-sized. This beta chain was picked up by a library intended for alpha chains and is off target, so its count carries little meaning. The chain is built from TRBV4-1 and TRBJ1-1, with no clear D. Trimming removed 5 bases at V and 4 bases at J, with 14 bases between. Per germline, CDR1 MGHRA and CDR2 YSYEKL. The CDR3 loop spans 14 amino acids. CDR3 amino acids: CASSLAGGGTEAFF. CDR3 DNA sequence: TGCGCCAGCAGCTTAGCCGGAGGAGGCACTGAAGCTTTCTTT.

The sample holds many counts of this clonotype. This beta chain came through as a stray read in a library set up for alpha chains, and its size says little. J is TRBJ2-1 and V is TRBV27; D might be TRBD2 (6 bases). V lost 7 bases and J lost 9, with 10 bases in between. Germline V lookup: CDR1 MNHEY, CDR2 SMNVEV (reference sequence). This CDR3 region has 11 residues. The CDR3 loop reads CASNSGGEQFF. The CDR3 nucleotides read TGTGCCAGCAATAGCGGTGGTGAGCAGTTCTTC.

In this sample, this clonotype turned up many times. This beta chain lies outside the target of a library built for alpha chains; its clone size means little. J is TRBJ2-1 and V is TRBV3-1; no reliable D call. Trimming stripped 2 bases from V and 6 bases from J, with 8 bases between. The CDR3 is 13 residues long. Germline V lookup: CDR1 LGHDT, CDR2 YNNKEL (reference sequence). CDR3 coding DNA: TGTGCCAGCAGCCAAAATCGGGCCAATGAGCAGTTCTTC. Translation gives CASSQNRANEQFF.

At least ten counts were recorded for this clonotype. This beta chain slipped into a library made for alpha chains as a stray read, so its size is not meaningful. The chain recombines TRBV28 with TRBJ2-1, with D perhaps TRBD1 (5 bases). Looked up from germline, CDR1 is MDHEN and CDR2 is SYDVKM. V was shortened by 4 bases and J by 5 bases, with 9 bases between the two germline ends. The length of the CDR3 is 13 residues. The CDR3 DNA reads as TGTGCCAGCAGTTCCAGGGTTAACAATGAGCAGTTCTTC. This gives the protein CASSSRVNNEQFF.

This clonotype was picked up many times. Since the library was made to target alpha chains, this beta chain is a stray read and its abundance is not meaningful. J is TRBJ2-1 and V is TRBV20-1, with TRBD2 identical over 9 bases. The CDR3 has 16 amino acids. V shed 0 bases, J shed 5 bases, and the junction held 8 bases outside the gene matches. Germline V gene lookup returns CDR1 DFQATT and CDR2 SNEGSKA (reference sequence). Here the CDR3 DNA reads TGCAGTGCTAGAGATCCTCGGGCGGGAGGGGACAATGAGCAGTTCTTC. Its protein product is CSARDPRAGGDNEQFF.

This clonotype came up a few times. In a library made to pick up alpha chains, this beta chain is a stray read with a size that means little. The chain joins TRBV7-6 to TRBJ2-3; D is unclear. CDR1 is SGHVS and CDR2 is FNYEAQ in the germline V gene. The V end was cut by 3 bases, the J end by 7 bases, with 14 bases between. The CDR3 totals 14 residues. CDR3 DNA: TGTGCCAGCAGCTTCCCCGATGCGTCGCATACGCAGTATTTT. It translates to CASSFPDASHTQYF.

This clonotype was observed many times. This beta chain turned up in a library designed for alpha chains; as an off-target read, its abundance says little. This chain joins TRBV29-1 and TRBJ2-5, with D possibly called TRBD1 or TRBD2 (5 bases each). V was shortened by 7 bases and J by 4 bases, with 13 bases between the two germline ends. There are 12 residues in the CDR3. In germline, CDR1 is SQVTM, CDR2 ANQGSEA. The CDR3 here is CSAQGVLETQYF. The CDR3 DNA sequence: TGCAGCGCTCAGGGAGTCCTAGAGACCCAGTACTTC.

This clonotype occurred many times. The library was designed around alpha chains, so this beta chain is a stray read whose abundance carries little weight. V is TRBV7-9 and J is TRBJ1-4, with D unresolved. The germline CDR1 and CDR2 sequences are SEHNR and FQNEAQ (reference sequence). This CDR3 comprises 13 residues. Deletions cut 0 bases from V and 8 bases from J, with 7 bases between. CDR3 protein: CASSLAFGEKLFF. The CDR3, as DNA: TGTGCCAGCAGCTTAGCGTTCGGCGAAAAACTGTTTTTT.

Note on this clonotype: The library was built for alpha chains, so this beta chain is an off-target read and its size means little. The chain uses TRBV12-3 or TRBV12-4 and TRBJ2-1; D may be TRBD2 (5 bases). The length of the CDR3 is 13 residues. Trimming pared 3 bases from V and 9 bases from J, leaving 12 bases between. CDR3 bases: TGTGCCAGCAGTTTGCGAACTAGAGGTGAGCAGTTCTTC. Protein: CASSLRTRGEQFF.

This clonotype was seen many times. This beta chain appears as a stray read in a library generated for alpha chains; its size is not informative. As DNA, the CDR3 is TGTGCCATCAGTGCGCCTAGCGGGGCCAACACCGGGGAGCTGTTTTTT. It codes for CAISAPSGANTGELFF. The chain combines TRBV10-3 with TRBJ2-2, with 9 positions matching TRBD2. Losses at the gene ends were 4 bases for V and 2 bases for J; bases not matched to a gene: 5. This CDR3 region has 16 residues. From germline, CDR1 is ENHRY and CDR2 SYGVKD.

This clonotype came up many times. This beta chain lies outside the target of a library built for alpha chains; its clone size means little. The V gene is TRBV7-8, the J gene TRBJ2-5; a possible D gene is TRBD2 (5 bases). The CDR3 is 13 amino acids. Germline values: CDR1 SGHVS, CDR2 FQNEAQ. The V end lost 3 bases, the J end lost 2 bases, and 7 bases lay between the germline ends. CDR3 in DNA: TGTGCCAGCAGCTTCGGACTGCAAGAGACCCAGTACTTC. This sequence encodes CASSFGLQETQYF. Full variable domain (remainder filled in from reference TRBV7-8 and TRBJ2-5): GAGVSQSPRYKVAKRGQDVALRCDPISGHVSLFWYQQALGQGPEFLTYFQNEAQLDKSGLPSDRFFAERPEGSVSTLKIQRTQQEDSAVYLCASSFGLQETQYFGPGTRLLVL.

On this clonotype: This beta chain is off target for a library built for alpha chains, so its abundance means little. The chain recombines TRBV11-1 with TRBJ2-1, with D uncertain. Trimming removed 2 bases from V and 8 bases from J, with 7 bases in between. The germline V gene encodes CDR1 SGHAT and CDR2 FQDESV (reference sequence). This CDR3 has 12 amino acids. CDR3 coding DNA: TGTGCCAGCAGCTTAATCTGGGATGAGCAGTTCTTC. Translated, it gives CASSLIWDEQFF.

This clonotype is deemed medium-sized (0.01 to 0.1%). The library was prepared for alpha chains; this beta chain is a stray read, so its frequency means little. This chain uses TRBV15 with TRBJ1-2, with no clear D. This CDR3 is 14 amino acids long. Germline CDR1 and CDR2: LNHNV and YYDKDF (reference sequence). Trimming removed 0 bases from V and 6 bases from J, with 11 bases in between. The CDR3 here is CATSRDPFDDGYTF. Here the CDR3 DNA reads TGTGCCACCAGCAGAGACCCCTTCGACGATGGCTACACCTTC.

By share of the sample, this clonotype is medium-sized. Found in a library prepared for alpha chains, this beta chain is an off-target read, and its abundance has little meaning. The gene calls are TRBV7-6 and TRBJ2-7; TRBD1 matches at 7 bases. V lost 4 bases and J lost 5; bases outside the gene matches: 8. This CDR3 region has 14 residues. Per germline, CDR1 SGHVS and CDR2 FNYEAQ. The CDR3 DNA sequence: TGTGCCAGCAGCTCGCCGGGGACAGTAAACGAGCAGTACTTC. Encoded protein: CASSSPGTVNEQYF.

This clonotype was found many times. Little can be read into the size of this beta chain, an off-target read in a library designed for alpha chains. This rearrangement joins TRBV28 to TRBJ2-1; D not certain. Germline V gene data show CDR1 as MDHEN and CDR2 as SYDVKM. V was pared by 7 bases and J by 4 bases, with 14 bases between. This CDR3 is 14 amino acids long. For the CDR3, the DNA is TGTGCCAGCAACCCCACTCCCGTGTACAATGAGCAGTTCTTC. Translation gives CASNPTPVYNEQFF.

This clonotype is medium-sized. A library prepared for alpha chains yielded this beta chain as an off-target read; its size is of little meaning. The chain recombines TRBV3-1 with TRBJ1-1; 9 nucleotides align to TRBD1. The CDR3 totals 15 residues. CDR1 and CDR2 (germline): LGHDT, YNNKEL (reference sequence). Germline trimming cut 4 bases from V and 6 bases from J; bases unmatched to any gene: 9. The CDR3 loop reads CASSPIGTGLSEAFF. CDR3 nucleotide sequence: TGTGCCAGCAGCCCAATAGGGACAGGGCTCTCTGAAGCTTTCTTT.

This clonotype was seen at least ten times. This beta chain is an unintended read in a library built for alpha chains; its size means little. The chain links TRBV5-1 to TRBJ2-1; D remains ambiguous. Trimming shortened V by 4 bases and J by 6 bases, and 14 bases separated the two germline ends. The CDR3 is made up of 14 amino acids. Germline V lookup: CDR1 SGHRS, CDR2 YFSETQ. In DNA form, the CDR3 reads TGCGCCAGCAGCCCATCCGGACCAATCAATGAGCAGTTCTTC. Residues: CASSPSGPINEQFF. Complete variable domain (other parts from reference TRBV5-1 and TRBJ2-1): KAGVTQTPRYLIKTRGQQVTLSCSPISGHRSVSWYQQTPGQGLQFLFEYFSETQRNKGNFPGRFSGRQFSNSRSEMNVSTLELGDSALYLCASSPSGPINEQFFGPGTRLTVL.

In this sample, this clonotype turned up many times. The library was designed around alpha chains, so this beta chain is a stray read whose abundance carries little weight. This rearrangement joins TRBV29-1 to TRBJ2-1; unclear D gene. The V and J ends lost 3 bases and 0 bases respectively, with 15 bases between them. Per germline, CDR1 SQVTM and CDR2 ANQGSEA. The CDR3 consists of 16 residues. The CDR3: CSVEGRVSSSYNEQFF. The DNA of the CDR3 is TGCAGCGTTGAGGGCCGGGTTTCGAGCTCCTACAATGAGCAGTTCTTC.

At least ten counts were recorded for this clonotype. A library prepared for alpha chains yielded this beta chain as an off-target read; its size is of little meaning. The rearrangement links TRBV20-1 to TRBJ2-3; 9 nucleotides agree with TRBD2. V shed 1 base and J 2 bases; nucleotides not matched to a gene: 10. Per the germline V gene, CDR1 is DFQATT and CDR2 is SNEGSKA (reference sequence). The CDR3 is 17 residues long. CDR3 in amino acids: CSARGPGSGRFTDTQYF. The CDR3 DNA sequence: TGCAGTGCTAGAGGTCCGGGGAGCGGGAGGTTCACAGATACGCAGTATTTT.

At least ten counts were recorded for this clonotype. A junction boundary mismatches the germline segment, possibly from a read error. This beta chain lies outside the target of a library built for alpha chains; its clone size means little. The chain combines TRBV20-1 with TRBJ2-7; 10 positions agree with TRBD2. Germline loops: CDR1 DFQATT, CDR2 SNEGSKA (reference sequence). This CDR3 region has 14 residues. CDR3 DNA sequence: TGCAGTGCTAGCTTCCTAGCGGGGGCCTACGAGCATTACTTC. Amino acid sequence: CSASFLAGAYEHYF.

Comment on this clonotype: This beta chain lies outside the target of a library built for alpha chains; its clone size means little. For the CDR3, the DNA is TGTGCCAGCAGCCTCCCGGGGGGTGGAGAGACCCAGTACTTC. Amino acid sequence: CASSLPGGGETQYF. The V gene is TRBV7-9, the J gene TRBJ2-5; TRBD2 matches 7 bases. The CDR3 totals 14 residues. V was pared by 5 bases and J by 4 bases, with 7 bases of the junction left unmatched. Germline V lookup: CDR1 SEHNR, CDR2 FQNEAQ (reference sequence).

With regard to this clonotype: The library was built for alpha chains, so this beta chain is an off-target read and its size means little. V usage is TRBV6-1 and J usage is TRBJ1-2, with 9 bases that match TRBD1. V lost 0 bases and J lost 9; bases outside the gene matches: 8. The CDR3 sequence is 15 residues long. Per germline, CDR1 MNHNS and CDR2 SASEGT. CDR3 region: CASSEAPSGQGSYTF. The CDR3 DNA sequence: TGTGCCAGCAGTGAAGCGCCTTCGGGACAGGGTAGCTACACCTTC.

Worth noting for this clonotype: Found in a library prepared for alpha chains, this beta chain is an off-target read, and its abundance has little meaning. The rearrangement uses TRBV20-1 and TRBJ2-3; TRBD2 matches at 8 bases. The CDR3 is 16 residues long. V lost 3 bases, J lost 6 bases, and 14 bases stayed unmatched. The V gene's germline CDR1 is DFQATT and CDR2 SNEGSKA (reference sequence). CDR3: CSASLRSGSGDDTQYF. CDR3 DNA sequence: TGCAGTGCTAGCCTCCGGAGCGGGAGTGGTGACGATACGCAGTATTTT.

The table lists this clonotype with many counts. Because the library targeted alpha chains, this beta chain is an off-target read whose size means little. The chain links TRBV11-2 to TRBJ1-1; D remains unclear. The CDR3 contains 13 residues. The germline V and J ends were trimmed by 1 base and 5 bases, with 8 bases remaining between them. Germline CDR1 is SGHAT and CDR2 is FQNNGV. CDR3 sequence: CASSLVLSTEAFF. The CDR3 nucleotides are TGTGCCAGCAGCTTAGTTCTGAGTACTGAAGCTTTCTTT.

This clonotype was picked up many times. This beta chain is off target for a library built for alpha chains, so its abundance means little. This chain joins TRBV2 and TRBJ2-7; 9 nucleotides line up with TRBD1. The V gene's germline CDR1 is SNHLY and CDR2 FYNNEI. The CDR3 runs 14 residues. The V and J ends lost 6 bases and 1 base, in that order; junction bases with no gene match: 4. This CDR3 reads CASRRDRESYEQYF. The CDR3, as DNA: TGTGCCAGCAGGAGGGACAGGGAGTCCTACGAGCAGTACTTC.

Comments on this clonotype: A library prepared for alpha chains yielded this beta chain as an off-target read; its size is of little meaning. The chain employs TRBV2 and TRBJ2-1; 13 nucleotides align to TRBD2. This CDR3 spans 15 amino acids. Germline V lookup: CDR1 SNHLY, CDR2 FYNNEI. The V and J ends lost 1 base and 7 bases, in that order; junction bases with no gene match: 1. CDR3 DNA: TGTGCCAGCAGTGAAGTACTAGCGGGGGGGAATGAGCAGTTCTTC. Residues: CASSEVLAGGNEQFF.

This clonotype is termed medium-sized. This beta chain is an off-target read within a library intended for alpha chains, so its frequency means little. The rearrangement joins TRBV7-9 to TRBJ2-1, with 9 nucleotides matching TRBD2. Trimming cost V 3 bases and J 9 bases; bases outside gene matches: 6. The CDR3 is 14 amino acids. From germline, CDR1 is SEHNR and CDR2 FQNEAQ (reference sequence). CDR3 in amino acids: CASSFLAGVVEQFF. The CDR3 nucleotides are TGTGCCAGCAGCTTCTTAGCGGGAGTAGTTGAGCAGTTCTTC.

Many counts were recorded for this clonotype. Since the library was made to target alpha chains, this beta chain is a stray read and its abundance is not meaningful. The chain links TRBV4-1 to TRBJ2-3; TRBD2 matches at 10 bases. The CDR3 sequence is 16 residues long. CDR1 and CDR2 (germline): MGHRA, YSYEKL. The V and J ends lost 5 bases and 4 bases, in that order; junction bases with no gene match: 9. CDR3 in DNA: TGCGCCAGCAGCATTCTAAGCGGGAGGGCCCCAGATACGCAGTATTTT. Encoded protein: CASSILSGRAPDTQYF.